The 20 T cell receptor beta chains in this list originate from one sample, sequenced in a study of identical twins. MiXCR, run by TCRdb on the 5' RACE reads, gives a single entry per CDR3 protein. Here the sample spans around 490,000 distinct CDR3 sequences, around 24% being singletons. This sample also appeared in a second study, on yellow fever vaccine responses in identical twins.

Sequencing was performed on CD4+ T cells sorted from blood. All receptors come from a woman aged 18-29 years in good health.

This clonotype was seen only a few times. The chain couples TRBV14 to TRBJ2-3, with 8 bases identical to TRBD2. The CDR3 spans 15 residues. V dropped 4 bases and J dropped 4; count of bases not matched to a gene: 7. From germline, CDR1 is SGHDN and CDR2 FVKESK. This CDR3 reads CASSLRRGDPDTQYF. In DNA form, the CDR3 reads TGTGCCAGCAGCCTCCGGCGGGGGGACCCAGATACGCAGTATTTT.

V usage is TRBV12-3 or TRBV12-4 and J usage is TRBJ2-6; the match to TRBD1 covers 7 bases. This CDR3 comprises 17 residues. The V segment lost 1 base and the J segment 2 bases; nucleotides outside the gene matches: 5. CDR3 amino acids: CASSLGTGAAGANVLTF. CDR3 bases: TGTGCCAGCAGTTTAGGGACAGGAGCCGCTGGGGCCAACGTCCTGACTTTC.

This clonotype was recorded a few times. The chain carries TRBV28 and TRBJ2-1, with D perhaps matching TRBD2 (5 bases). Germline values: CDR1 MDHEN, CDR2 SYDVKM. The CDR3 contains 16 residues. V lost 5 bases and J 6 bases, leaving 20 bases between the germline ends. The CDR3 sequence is CASSAYPDSPSNEQFF. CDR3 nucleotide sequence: TGTGCCAGCAGTGCCTATCCGGACTCTCCGAGCAATGAGCAGTTCTTC. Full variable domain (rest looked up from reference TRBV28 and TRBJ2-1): DVKVTQSSRYLVKRTGEKVFLECVQDMDHENMFWYRQDPGLGLRLIYFSYDVKMKEKGDIPEGYSVSREKKERFSLILESASTNQTSMYLCASSAYPDSPSNEQFFGPGTRLTVL.

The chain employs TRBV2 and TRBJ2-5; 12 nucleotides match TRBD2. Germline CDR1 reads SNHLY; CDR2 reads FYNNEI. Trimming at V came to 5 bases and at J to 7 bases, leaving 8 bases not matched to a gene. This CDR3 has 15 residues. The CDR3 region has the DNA TGTGCCAGCAGTCCCCTAGCGGGAGGGCCTGGGACCCAGTACTTC. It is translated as CASSPLAGGPGTQYF.

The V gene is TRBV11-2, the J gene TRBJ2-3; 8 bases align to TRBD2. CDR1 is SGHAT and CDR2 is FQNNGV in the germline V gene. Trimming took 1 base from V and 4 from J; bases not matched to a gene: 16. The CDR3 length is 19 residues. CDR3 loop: CASSLVGPGERGFADTQYF. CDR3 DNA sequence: TGTGCCAGCAGCTTAGTTGGACCTGGCGAGCGGGGGTTTGCAGATACGCAGTATTTT.

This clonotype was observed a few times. The DNA of the CDR3 is TGTGCCAGCAGCCAAGATCCCCTGACTAGCGGGAGGGAGGGGACGCAGTATTTT. Translated: CASSQDPLTSGREGTQYF. The rearrangement uses TRBV4-2 and TRBJ2-3; TRBD2 aligns across 14 bases. The CDR3 contains 18 residues. The germline gives CDR1 LGHNA, CDR2 YNFKEQ. The V and J ends lost 0 bases and 9 bases, in that order; junction bases with no gene match: 11.

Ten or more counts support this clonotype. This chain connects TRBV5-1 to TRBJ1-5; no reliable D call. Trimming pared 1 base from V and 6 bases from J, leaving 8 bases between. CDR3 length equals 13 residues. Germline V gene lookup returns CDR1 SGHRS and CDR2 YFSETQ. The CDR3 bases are TGCGCCAGCAGCTTGACGGGCCGTCAGCCCCAGCATTTT. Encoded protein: CASSLTGRQPQHF. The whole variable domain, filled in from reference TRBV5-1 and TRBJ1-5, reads KAGVTQTPRYLIKTRGQQVTLSCSPISGHRSVSWYQQTPGQGLQFLFEYFSETQRNKGNFPGRFSGRQFSNSRSEMNVSTLELGDSALYLCASSLTGRQPQHFGDGTRLSIL.

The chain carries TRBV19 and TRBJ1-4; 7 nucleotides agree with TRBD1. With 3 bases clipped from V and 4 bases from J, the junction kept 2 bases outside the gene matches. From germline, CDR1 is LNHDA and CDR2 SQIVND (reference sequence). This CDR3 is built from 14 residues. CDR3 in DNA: TGTGCCAGTAGTATGGGACAGATTAATGAAAAACTGTTTTTT. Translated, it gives CASSMGQINEKLFF.

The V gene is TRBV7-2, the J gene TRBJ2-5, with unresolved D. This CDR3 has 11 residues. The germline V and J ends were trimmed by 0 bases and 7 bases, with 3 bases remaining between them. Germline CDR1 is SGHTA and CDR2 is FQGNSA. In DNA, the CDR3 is TGTGCCAGCAGCTTAGCGTGGACCCAGTACTTC. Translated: CASSLAWTQYF.

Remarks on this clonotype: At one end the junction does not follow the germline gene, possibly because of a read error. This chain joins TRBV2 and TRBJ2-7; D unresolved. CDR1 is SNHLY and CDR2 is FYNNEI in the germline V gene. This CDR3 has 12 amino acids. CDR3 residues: CASSEVYRPPHF. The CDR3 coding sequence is TGTGCCAGCAGTGAAGTTTATCGGCCCCCACACTTC.

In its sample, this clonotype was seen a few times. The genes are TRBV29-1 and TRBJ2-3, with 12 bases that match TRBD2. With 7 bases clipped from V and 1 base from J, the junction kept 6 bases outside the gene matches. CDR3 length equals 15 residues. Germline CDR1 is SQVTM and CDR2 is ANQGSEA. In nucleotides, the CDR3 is TGCAGCGCAACCCGACTAGCGGGAGGCACAGATACGCAGTATTTT. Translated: CSATRLAGGTDTQYF.

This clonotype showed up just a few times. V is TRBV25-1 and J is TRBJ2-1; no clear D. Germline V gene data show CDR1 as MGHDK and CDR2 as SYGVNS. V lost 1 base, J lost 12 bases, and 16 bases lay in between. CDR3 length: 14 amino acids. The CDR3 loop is CASSELTPISAQFF. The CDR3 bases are TGTGCCAGCAGTGAATTGACACCTATCTCTGCGCAGTTCTTC.

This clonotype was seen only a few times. DNA for the CDR3: TGTGCCAGCAGCCCCAGGGGGGGCCGGGGCACAGATACGCAGTATTTT. It codes for CASSPRGGRGTDTQYF. This chain uses TRBV7-9 with TRBJ2-3, with D tentatively TRBD1 or TRBD2 (7 bases each). The germline CDR1 and CDR2 sequences are SEHNR and FQNEAQ (reference sequence). The CDR3 covers 16 residues. V was trimmed by 5 bases and J by 1 base, leaving 16 bases between them.

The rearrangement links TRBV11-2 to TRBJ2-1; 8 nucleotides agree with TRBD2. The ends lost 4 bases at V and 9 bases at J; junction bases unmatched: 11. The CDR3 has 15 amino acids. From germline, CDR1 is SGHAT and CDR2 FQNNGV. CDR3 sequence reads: CASSSQSGGRGEQFF. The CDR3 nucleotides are TGTGCCAGCAGCTCCCAGAGCGGGGGCCGAGGTGAGCAGTTCTTC.

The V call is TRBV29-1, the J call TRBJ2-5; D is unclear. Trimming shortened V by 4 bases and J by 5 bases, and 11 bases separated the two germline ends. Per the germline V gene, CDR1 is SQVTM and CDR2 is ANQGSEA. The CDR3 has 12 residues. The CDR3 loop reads CSVGPSGETQYF. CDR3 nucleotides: TGCAGCGTTGGACCGAGTGGGGAGACCCAGTACTTC.

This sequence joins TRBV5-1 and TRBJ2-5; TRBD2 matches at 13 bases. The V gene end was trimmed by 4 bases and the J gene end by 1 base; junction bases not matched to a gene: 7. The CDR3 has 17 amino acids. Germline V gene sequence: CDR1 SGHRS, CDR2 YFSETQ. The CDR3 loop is CASSRRLAGGLQETQYF. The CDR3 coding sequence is TGCGCCAGCAGCAGGCGACTAGCGGGGGGCCTCCAAGAGACCCAGTACTTC.

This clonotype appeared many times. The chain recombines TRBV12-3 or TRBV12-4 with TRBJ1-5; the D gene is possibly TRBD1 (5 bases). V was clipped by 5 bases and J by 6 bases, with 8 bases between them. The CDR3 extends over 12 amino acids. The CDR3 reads CASSKTVQPQHF. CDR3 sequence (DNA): TGTGCCAGCAGTAAGACAGTTCAGCCCCAGCATTTT.

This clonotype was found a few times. This CDR3 is CASSQVDGGEQFF. The DNA for the CDR3 is TGCGCCAGCAGCCAAGTCGATGGGGGTGAGCAGTTCTTC. V is TRBV4-1 and J is TRBJ2-1; D assignment may be TRBD1 or TRBD2 (5 bases each). The CDR3 spans 13 residues. The germline V and J ends were trimmed by 1 base and 9 bases, with 10 bases remaining between them. Looked up from germline, CDR1 is MGHRA and CDR2 is YSYEKL.

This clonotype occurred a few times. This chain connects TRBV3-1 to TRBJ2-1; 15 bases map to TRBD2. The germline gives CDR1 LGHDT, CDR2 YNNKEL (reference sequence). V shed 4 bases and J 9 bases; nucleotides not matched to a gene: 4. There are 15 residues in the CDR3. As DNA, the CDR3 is TGTGCCAGCAGCCGGGGACTAGCGGGAGGCACTGAGCAGTTCTTC. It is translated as CASSRGLAGGTEQFF.

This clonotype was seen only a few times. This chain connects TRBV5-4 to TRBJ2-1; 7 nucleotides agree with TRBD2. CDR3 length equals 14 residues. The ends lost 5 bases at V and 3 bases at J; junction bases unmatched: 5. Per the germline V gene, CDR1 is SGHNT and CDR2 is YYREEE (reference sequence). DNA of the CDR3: TGTGCCAGCAGGCGGGAGTACAGCTACAATGAGCAGTTCTTC. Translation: CASRREYSYNEQFF.